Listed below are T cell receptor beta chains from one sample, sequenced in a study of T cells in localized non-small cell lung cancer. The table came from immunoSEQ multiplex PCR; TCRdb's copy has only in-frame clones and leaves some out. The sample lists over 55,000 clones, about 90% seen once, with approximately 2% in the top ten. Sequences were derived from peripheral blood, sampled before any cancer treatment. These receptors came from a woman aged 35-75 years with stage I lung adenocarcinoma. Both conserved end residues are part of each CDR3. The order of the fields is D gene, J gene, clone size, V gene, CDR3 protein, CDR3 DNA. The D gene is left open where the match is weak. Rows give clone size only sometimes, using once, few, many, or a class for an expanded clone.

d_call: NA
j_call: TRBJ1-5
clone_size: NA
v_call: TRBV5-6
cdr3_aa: CASSFRPGNQPQHF
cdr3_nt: TGTGCCAGCAGCTTTCGTCCAGGCAATCAGCCCCAGCATTTT

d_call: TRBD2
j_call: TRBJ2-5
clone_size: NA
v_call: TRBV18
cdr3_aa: CASSFQAGGPGETQYF
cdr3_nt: TGTGCCAGCTCATTCCAAGCGGGGGGACCTGGTGAGACCCAGTACTTC

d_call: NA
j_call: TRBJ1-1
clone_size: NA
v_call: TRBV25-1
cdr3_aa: CASSEGSGARNTEAFF
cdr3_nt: TGTGCCAGCAGTGAAGGGTCAGGGGCGCGGAACACTGAAGCTTTCTTT

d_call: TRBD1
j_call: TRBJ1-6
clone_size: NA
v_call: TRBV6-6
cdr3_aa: CASQRQGQGSPLHF
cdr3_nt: TGTGCCAGCCAACGACAGGGGCAGGGATCACCCCTCCACTTT

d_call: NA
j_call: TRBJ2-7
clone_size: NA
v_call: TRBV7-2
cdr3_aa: CASSPGGNRYEQYF
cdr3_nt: TGTGCCAGCAGCCCAGGCGGGAACCGATACGAGCAGTACTTC

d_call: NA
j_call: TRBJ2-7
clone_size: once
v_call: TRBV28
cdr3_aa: CASSRTEPFEQYF
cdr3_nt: TGTGCCAGCAGCAGGACAGAACCTTTCGAGCAGTACTTC

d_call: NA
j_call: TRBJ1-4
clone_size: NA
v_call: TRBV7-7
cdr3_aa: CASSPGRGEKLFF
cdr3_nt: TGTGCCAGCAGCCCAGGGAGGGGTGAAAAACTGTTTTTT

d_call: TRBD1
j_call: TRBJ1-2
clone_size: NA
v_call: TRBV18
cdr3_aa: CASSPGTDAMGDYGYTF
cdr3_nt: TGTGCCAGCTCTCCCGGGACAGACGCTATGGGTGACTATGGCTACACCTTC

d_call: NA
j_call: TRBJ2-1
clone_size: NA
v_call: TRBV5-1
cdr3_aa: CASSLNQGSAYEQFF
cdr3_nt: TGCGCCAGCAGCTTGAATCAGGGGAGCGCTTATGAGCAGTTCTTC

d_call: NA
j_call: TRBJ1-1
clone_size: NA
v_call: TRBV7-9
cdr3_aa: CASREDTEAFF
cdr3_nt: TGTGCCAGCAGGGAGGACACTGAAGCTTTCTTT

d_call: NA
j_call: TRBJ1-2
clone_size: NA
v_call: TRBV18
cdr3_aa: CASSPPNPLGRGLQGGYTF
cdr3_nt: TGTGCCAGCTCACCACCTAACCCCCTCGGCAGGGGACTCCAGGGCGGCTACACCTTC

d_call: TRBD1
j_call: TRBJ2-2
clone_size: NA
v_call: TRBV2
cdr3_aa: CASSRQGASTGELFF
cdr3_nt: TGTGCCAGCAGTCGACAGGGGGCGAGCACCGGGGAGCTGTTTTTT

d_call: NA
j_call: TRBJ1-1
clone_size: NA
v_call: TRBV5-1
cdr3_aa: CASSLSLTGPTEAFF
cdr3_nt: TGCGCCAGCAGCTTGAGCCTCACTGGGCCCACTGAAGCTTTCTTT

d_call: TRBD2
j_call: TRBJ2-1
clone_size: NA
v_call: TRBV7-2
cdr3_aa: CASSLSISPSGSMNEQFF
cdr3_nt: TGTGCCAGCAGCTTGTCCATAAGCCCTAGCGGGAGCATGAATGAGCAGTTCTTC

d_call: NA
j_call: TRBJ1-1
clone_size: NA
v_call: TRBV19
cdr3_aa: CASSPPENTEAFF
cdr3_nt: TGTGCCAGTAGTCCTCCGGAGAACACTGAAGCTTTCTTT

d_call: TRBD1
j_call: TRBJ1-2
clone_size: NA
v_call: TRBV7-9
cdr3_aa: CASSLQGDVGYTF
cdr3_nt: TGTGCCAGCAGCCTACAGGGGGATGTAGGCTACACCTTC

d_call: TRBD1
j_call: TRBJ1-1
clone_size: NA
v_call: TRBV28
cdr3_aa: CASSPGQGSRGPEAFF
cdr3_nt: TGTGCCAGCAGTCCGGGACAGGGATCGAGAGGACCTGAAGCTTTCTTT

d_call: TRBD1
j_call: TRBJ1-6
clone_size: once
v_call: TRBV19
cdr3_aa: CASSHTGTGGDNSPLHF
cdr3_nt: TGTGCCAGTAGTCATACCGGGACAGGGGGCGATAATTCACCCCTCCACTTT

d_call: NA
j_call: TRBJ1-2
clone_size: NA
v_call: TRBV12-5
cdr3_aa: CASGLPRDNHYGYTF
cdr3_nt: TGTGCTAGTGGTTTGCCCCGGGACAACCACTATGGCTACACCTTC

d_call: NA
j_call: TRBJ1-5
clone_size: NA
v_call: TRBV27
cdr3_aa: CASSLQRDQPQHF
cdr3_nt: TGTGCCAGCAGCCTACAACGGGATCAGCCCCAGCATTTT

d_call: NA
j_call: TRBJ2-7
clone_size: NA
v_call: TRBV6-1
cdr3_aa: CATSGSYEQYF
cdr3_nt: TGTGCCACCTCAGGTTCCTACGAGCAGTACTTC

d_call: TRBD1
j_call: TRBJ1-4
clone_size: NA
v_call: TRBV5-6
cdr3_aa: CASSSGGQGVFEKLFF
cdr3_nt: TGTGCCAGCAGCTCCGGAGGACAGGGGGTTTTTGAAAAACTGTTTTTT

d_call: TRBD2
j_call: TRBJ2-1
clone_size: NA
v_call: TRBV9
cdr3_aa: CASSVIGLAGVVNEQFF
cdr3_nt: TGTGCCAGCAGCGTTATAGGACTAGCGGGAGTAGTCAATGAGCAGTTCTTC

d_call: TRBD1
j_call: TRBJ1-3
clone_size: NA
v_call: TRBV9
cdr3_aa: CASSTQGASGNTIYF
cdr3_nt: TGTGCCAGCAGCACCCAGGGGGCGTCTGGAAACACCATATATTTT

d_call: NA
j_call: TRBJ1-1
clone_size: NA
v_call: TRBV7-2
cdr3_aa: CASSLGTKMNTEAFF
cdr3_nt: TGTGCCAGCAGCTTAGGAACGAAGATGAACACTGAAGCTTTCTTT

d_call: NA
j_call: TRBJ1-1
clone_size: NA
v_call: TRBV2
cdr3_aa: CASSPTIMNTEAFF
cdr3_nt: TGTGCCAGCAGTCCGACTATCATGAACACTGAAGCTTTCTTT

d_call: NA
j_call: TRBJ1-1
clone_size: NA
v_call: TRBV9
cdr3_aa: CASSARGMDTEAFF
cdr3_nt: TGTGCCAGCAGCGCCAGGGGTATGGACACTGAAGCTTTCTTT

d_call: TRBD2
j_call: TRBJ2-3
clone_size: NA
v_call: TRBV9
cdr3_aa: CASSPLGSGTDTQYF
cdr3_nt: TGTGCCAGCAGCCCTTTGGGTAGCGGGACAGATACGCAGTATTTT

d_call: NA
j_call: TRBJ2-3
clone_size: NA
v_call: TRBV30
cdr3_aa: CAWRGGTDTQYF
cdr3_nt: TGTGCCTGGAGAGGTGGCACAGATACGCAGTATTTT

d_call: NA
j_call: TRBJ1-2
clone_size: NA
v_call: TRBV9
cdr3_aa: CASSLLGNYGYTF
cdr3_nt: TGTGCCAGCAGCCTTCTGGGCAACTATGGCTACACCTTC

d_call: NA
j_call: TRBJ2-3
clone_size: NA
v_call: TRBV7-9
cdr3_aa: CASTSTPGEYTDTQYF
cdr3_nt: TGTGCCAGCACCTCAACGCCCGGGGAGTACACAGATACGCAGTATTTT

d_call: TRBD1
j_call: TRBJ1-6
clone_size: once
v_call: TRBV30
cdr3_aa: CAWSVVIRGNSPLHF
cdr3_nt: TGTGCCTGGAGTGTAGTTATCAGGGGGAATTCACCCCTCCACTTT

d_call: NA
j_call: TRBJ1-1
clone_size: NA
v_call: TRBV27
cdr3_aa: CASRYATSGNTEAFF
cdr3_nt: TGTGCCAGCAGATACGCGACCTCAGGTAACACTGAAGCTTTCTTT

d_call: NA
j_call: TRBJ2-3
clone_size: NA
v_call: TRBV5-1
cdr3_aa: CASSLGLALSTDTQYF
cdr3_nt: TGCGCCAGCAGCTTGGGGCTAGCGTTGAGCACAGATACGCAGTATTTT

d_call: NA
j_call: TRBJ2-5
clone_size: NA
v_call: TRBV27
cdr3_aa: CASSSTWDGSETQYF
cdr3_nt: TGTGCCAGCAGCTCTACCTGGGACGGGTCAGAGACCCAGTACTTC

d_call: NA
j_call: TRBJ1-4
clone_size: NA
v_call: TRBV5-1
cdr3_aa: CASRPGTPSEKLFF
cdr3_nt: TGCGCCAGCCGCCCCGGGACACCTAGCGAAAAACTGTTTTTT

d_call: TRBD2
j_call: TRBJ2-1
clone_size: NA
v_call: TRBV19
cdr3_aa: CASSILPSGRAYNEQFF
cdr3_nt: TGTGCCAGTAGTATCCTCCCAAGCGGGAGGGCTTACAATGAGCAGTTCTTC

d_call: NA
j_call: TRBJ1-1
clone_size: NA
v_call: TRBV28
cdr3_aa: CASSLFSPRSGNRRTEAFF
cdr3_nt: TGTGCCAGCAGTTTATTTAGCCCGCGATCAGGTAATCGACGAACTGAAGCTTTCTTT

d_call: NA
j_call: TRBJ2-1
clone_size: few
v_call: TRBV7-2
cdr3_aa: CASSPGEAGLRNEQFF
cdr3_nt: TGTGCCAGCAGCCCCGGGGAGGCAGGTCTTCGGAATGAGCAGTTCTTC

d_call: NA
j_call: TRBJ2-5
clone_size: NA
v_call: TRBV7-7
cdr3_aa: CASSLNREETQYF
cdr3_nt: TGTGCCAGCAGCTTGAACAGGGAAGAGACCCAGTACTTC

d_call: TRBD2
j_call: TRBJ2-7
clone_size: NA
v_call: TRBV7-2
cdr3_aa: CASSRTSGSPYEQYF
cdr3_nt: TGTGCCAGCAGTCGGACTAGCGGGAGTCCCTACGAGCAGTACTTC

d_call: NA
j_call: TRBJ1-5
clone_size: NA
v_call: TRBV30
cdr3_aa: CAWSSGYLVQPQHF
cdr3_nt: TGTGCCTGGAGTTCAGGGTATTTGGTTCAGCCCCAGCATTTT

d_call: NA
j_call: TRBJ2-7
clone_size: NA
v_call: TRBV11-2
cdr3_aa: CASSPWDAEIYEQYF
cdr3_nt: TGTGCCAGCAGCCCCTGGGATGCTGAAATCTACGAGCAGTACTTC

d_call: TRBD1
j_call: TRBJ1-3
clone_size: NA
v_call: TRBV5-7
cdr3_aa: CASSFTGGSYHRNTIYF
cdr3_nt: TGTGCCAGCAGCTTCACAGGGGGCAGCTACCACCGAAACACCATATATTTT

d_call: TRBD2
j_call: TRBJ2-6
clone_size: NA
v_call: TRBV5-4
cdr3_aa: CASSLEIGGTGANVLTF
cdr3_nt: TGTGCCAGCAGCTTGGAGATCGGGGGGACCGGGGCCAACGTCCTGACTTTC